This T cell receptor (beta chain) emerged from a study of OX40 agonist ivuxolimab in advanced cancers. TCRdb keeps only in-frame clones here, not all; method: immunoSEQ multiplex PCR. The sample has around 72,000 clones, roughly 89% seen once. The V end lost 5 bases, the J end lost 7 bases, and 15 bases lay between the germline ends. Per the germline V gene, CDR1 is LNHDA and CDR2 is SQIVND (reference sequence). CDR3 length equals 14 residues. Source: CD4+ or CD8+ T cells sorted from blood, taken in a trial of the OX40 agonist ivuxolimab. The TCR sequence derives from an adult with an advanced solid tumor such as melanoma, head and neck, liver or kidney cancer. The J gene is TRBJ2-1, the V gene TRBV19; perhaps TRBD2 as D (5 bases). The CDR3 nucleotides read TGTGCCAGTAGTGGCCGGGCGGGCAGGAATGAGCAGTTCTTC. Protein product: CASSGRAGRNEQFF.